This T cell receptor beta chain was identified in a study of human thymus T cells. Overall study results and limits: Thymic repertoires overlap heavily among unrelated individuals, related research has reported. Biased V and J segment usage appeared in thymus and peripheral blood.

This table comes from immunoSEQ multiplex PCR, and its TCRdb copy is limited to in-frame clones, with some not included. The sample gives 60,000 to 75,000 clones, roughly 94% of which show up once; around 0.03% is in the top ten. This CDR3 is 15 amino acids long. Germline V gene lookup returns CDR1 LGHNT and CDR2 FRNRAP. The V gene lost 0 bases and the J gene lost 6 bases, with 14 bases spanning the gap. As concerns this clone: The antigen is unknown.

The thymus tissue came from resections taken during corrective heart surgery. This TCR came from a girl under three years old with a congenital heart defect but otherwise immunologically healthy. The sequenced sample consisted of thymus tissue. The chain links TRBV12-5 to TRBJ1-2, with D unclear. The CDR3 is CASGLVREGWNGYTF. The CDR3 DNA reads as TGTGCTAGTGGTTTGGTACGGGAAGGGTGGAATGGCTACACCTTC.